Given below is one T cell receptor (beta chain) in context. These data originate in a study of blood T cell repertoires in COVID-19. Libraries were prepared by immunoSEQ multiplex PCR; TCRdb keeps only in-frame clonotypes and omits some of them. The sample has about 300,000 clones, about 87% seen once. The sequenced material came from peripheral blood. This TCR was recovered from a man aged 65-85 years with acute or convalescent COVID-19.

The CDR3 reads CASSAPGLASYEQYF. The CDR3 DNA follows: TGTGCCAGCAGTGCCCCGGGACTAGCGAGCTACGAGCAGTACTTC. The chain joins TRBV6-2 or TRBV6-3 to TRBJ2-7; TRBD2 agrees at 10 bases. V dropped 5 bases and J dropped 3; count of bases not matched to a gene: 7. Germline loops: CDR1 MNHEY, CDR2 SVGEGT. The CDR3 length is 15 residues.